This TCR beta chain was captured in a study of human T cells and chemical hapten exposure. Study overall: Doses of diphenylcyclopropenone went to the patients' scalps weekly throughout the approximately 22-week study.

TCRdb recomputed calls from the RACE reads with MiXCR, one row per CDR3 protein. This sample yields about 68,000 distinct CDR3 sequences, of which 9.5% to 12% are seen a single time; about 5.2% belongs to the top ten. Time point: pre-sensitization, week 0. Treatment meaning: therapeutic diphenylcyclopropenone sensitization with weekly scalp DPC. The germline V gene has CDR1 MNHNY and CDR2 SVGAGI (reference sequence). The CDR3 consists of 13 residues. V lost 5 bases and J lost 7; bases outside the gene matches: 4. In its sample, this clonotype was seen many times. The starting material was whole blood, obtained in connection with sensitization to the hapten diphenylcyclopropenone (DPC). This sequence joins TRBV6-6 and TRBJ2-1; 8 bases fit TRBD2. This TCR came from a woman aged 50 to 60 with alopecia areata. Some clones in this sample may be carry-over from other donors' samples. The CDR3 protein is CASSSGSSNEQFF. The CDR3, as DNA: TGTGCCAGCAGTAGCGGGAGTTCGAATGAGCAGTTCTTC.